The rows below give T cell receptor beta chains drawn from one sample of a study of circulating tumor DNA in untreated peripheral T-cell lymphoma. Measured with immunoSEQ multiplex PCR; TCRdb has only the in-frame clones, and not every one. The table has around 2,300 clones, roughly 82% seen once; the top ten hold about 32%. Sequences were obtained from tumor tissue. Receptors were obtained from a human donor with peripheral T-cell lymphoma. Both conserved end residues are part of each CDR3. The order of the fields is V gene, D gene, J gene, clone size, CDR3 DNA, CDR3 protein. A D gene is named only where the DNA matches it firmly. Not all rows give a size; the values are once, few, many and, for expanded clones, a class.

v_gene: TRBV15; d_gene: TRBD1; j_gene: TRBJ2-7; abundance: -; CDR3nt: TGTGCCACCAGCAGAGATAGGACAGGGTTCCACGAGCAGTACTTC; CDR3aa: CATSRDRTGFHEQYF
v_gene: TRBV19; d_gene: TRBD1; j_gene: TRBJ1-1; abundance: -; CDR3nt: TGTGCCAGTAGGGGGGGGACAGCTAACACTGAAGCTTTCTTT; CDR3aa: CASRGGTANTEAFF
v_gene: TRBV30; d_gene: -; j_gene: TRBJ2-5; abundance: -; CDR3nt: TGTGCCTGGAGTGGGGGGACGCGAGAGACCCAGTACTTC; CDR3aa: CAWSGGTRETQYF
v_gene: TRBV28; d_gene: TRBD2; j_gene: TRBJ2-7; abundance: -; CDR3nt: TGTGCCAGCAGCCGTTCCGGGACTATCCACGAGCAGTACTTC; CDR3aa: CASSRSGTIHEQYF
v_gene: TRBV12-5; d_gene: -; j_gene: TRBJ2-7; abundance: -; CDR3nt: TGTGCTAGTGGAACACGGGAGCATTCTAACTACGAGCAGTACTTC; CDR3aa: CASGTREHSNYEQYF
v_gene: TRBV18; d_gene: TRBD2; j_gene: TRBJ2-2; abundance: -; CDR3nt: TGTGCCAGCTCATCCCGCGGGGGGTCGGACACCGGGGAGCTGTTTTTT; CDR3aa: CASSSRGGSDTGELFF
v_gene: TRBV15; d_gene: -; j_gene: TRBJ2-3; abundance: -; CDR3nt: TGTGCCACCAGCAGAGGCACAGCGTCCTACACAGATACGCAGTATTTT; CDR3aa: CATSRGTASYTDTQYF
v_gene: TRBV28; d_gene: -; j_gene: TRBJ2-5; abundance: -; CDR3nt: TGTGCCAGCAGCCGAGGCGGGGAGACCCAGTACTTC; CDR3aa: CASSRGGETQYF
v_gene: TRBV6-8; d_gene: TRBD1; j_gene: TRBJ2-7; abundance: -; CDR3nt: TGTGCCAGCAGTCCCCGGGACAGGGTCCCCCAGCAGTACTTC; CDR3aa: CASSPRDRVPQQYF
v_gene: TRBV18; d_gene: TRBD1; j_gene: TRBJ1-4; abundance: -; CDR3nt: TGTGCCAGCTCATCCGACAGGGGGTTAAATGAAAAACTGTTTTTT; CDR3aa: CASSSDRGLNEKLFF
v_gene: TRBV29-1; d_gene: -; j_gene: TRBJ2-7; abundance: -; CDR3nt: TGCAGCGTTGAAGACCCGTCCGCGGGATTGCCCAACTCCTACGAGCAGTACTTC; CDR3aa: CSVEDPSAGLPNSYEQYF
v_gene: TRBV30; d_gene: TRBD1; j_gene: TRBJ2-7; abundance: -; CDR3nt: TGTGCCTGGAGTACGGGACAGGGATCCTACGAGCAGTACTTC; CDR3aa: CAWSTGQGSYEQYF
v_gene: TRBV29-1; d_gene: -; j_gene: TRBJ1-2; abundance: -; CDR3nt: TGCAGCGTTGAAGGGACATACTATGGCTACACCTTC; CDR3aa: CSVEGTYYGYTF
v_gene: TRBV10-2; d_gene: -; j_gene: TRBJ2-1; abundance: -; CDR3nt: TGCGCCAGCAATACCTACAGCTCCTACAATGAGCAGTTCTTC; CDR3aa: CASNTYSSYNEQFF
v_gene: TRBV30; d_gene: TRBD1; j_gene: TRBJ2-7; abundance: -; CDR3nt: TGTGCCTTCTTGACAGGGGGCTACGAGCAGTACTTC; CDR3aa: CAFLTGGYEQYF
v_gene: TRBV2; d_gene: TRBD2; j_gene: TRBJ2-3; abundance: -; CDR3nt: TGTGCCAGATGGGGCCAACTAGCGGGAGACACAGATACGCAGTATTTT; CDR3aa: CARWGQLAGDTDTQYF
v_gene: TRBV19; d_gene: -; j_gene: TRBJ2-7; abundance: -; CDR3nt: TGTGCCAGTAGTTCCCCCGGGCTGGGGAAGAGCTCCTACGAGCAGTACTTC; CDR3aa: CASSSPGLGKSSYEQYF
v_gene: TRBV29-1; d_gene: -; j_gene: TRBJ2-7; abundance: -; CDR3nt: TGCAGCGTTGAGGGCAGAAACCAATACGAGCAGTACTTC; CDR3aa: CSVEGRNQYEQYF
v_gene: TRBV11-3; d_gene: -; j_gene: TRBJ1-2; abundance: -; CDR3nt: TGTGCCAGCAGCCCAACCGACGGTACCCGACGGGGCTACACCTTC; CDR3aa: CASSPTDGTRRGYTF
v_gene: TRBV1; d_gene: -; j_gene: TRBJ2-3; abundance: -; CDR3nt: TGCGCCAGCAGCCTCGGGACAGCATTAGATACGCAGTATTTT; CDR3aa: CASSLGTALDTQYF
v_gene: TRBV10-2; d_gene: TRBD1; j_gene: TRBJ1-1; abundance: -; CDR3nt: TGCGCCAGCAGTCGTCCGGGACAGGGGGCCATTGAAGCTTTCTTT; CDR3aa: CASSRPGQGAIEAFF
v_gene: TRBV6-7; d_gene: -; j_gene: TRBJ2-1; abundance: once; CDR3nt: TGTGCCACCGCTCACTGGGACAATGAGCAGTTCTTC; CDR3aa: CATAHWDNEQFF
v_gene: TRBV7-6; d_gene: TRBD2; j_gene: TRBJ2-1; abundance: -; CDR3nt: TGTGCCAGCAGCCGGGGACTAGCGGGGGACAATGAGCAGTTCTTC; CDR3aa: CASSRGLAGDNEQFF
v_gene: TRBV6-4; d_gene: -; j_gene: TRBJ1-1; abundance: -; CDR3nt: TGTGCCAGCAGTGACTCGCAGGGCTTGAACACTGAAGCTTTCTTT; CDR3aa: CASSDSQGLNTEAFF
v_gene: TRBV5-1; d_gene: TRBD2; j_gene: TRBJ2-2; abundance: once; CDR3nt: TGCGCCAGCAGCCGTCGGACTCTAGCGGGAGACACCGGGGAGCTGTTTTTT; CDR3aa: CASSRRTLAGDTGELFF
v_gene: TRBV19; d_gene: -; j_gene: TRBJ2-5; abundance: -; CDR3nt: TGTGCCAGTAGTATAGCGGAGACCCAGTACTTC; CDR3aa: CASSIAETQYF
v_gene: TRBV2; d_gene: -; j_gene: TRBJ2-4; abundance: -; CDR3nt: TGTGCCAGCAGTGATCAGAGAGTAGCCAAAAACATTCAGTACTTC; CDR3aa: CASSDQRVAKNIQYF
v_gene: TRBV19; d_gene: TRBD1; j_gene: TRBJ1-5; abundance: -; CDR3nt: TGTGCTAGTAGTCTCCAACAGGGGTCTAGCAATCAGCCCCAGCATTTT; CDR3aa: CASSLQQGSSNQPQHF
v_gene: TRBV5-1; d_gene: -; j_gene: TRBJ2-3; abundance: -; CDR3nt: TGCGCCAGCAGCCCTAACGGGTATAGCACAGATACGCAGTATTTT; CDR3aa: CASSPNGYSTDTQYF
v_gene: TRBV19; d_gene: -; j_gene: TRBJ2-1; abundance: -; CDR3nt: TGTGCCAGCGGGGACATCTCCTACAATGAGCAGTTCTTC; CDR3aa: CASGDISYNEQFF
v_gene: TRBV11-3; d_gene: TRBD2; j_gene: TRBJ2-1; abundance: -; CDR3nt: TGTGCCAGCAGCTTATCGGTGCCCGGGACTAGCTACAATGAGCAGTTCTTC; CDR3aa: CASSLSVPGTSYNEQFF
v_gene: TRBV18; d_gene: -; j_gene: TRBJ2-2; abundance: -; CDR3nt: TGTGCCAGCTCACCACCTTCGGGAACCGGGGAGCTGTTTTTT; CDR3aa: CASSPPSGTGELFF
v_gene: TRBV29-1; d_gene: TRBD1; j_gene: TRBJ1-1; abundance: few; CDR3nt: TGCAGCGTTGAAGGCACAGGGGGTTCAAGTCCCCAGGCTTTCTTT; CDR3aa: CSVEGTGGSSPQAFF
v_gene: TRBV15; d_gene: TRBD1; j_gene: TRBJ1-1; abundance: -; CDR3nt: TGTGCCACCAACGGGACAGTTATTGGGACTGAAGCTTTCTTT; CDR3aa: CATNGTVIGTEAFF
v_gene: TRBV11-3; d_gene: TRBD2; j_gene: TRBJ2-3; abundance: -; CDR3nt: TGTGCCAGCAGCCAAGGACTAGCGGAGGGCACAGATACGCAGTATTTT; CDR3aa: CASSQGLAEGTDTQYF
v_gene: TRBV18; d_gene: -; j_gene: TRBJ1-3; abundance: few; CDR3nt: TGTGCCAGCTCACCGCGTCGGGGGGATGGAAACACCATATATTTT; CDR3aa: CASSPRRGDGNTIYF
v_gene: TRBV9; d_gene: -; j_gene: TRBJ2-7; abundance: -; CDR3nt: TGTGCCAGCAGTACTTACCTAGGGCCTGCCTACGAGCAGTACTTC; CDR3aa: CASSTYLGPAYEQYF
v_gene: TRBV14; d_gene: -; j_gene: TRBJ2-1; abundance: -; CDR3nt: TGTGCCAGCAGCCAACTCTACAATGAGCAGTTCTTC; CDR3aa: CASSQLYNEQFF
v_gene: TRBV14; d_gene: -; j_gene: TRBJ1-1; abundance: -; CDR3nt: TGTGCCAGCAGCCGACCGGGAAGTCTGAACACTGAAGCTTTCTTT; CDR3aa: CASSRPGSLNTEAFF
v_gene: TRBV6-8; d_gene: -; j_gene: TRBJ2-7; abundance: once; CDR3nt: TGTGCCAGCAGGGCCTCGGGGGGCCCCTACGAGCAGTACTTC; CDR3aa: CASRASGGPYEQYF
v_gene: TRBV5-1; d_gene: -; j_gene: TRBJ1-3; abundance: -; CDR3nt: TGCGCCAGCAGCTTGGCCGGGAGACAGTCTGGAAACACCATATATTTT; CDR3aa: CASSLAGRQSGNTIYF